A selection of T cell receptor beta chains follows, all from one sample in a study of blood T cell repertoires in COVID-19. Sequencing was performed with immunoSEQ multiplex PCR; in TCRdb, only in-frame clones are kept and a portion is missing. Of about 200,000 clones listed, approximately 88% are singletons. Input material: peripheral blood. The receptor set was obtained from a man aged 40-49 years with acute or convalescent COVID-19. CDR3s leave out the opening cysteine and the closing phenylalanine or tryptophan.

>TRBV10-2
ASSRSGLALPFNEQF
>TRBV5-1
ASSFDRGPFIAKNIQY
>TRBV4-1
ASSQEQGMNTEAF
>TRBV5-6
ASSPTGGNTEAF
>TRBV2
ATKRESYNEQF
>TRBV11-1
ASSRTGGISYNEQF
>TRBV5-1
ASSLVRDYNEQF
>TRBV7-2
ASSAITGVPEAF
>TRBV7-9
ASSLGTGDTQY
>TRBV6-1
ASSEARGGYT
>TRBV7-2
ASSLGVSGRRKEETQY
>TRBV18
ASSLGDTAGSGYT
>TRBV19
ASSDRGGNQPQH
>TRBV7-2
ASSSYTGVTTGTQY
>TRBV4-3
ASSQGIAWRTEKTYEQY
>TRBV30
AWSAGEGQPQH
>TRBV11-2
ASSSPPDRNYNEQF